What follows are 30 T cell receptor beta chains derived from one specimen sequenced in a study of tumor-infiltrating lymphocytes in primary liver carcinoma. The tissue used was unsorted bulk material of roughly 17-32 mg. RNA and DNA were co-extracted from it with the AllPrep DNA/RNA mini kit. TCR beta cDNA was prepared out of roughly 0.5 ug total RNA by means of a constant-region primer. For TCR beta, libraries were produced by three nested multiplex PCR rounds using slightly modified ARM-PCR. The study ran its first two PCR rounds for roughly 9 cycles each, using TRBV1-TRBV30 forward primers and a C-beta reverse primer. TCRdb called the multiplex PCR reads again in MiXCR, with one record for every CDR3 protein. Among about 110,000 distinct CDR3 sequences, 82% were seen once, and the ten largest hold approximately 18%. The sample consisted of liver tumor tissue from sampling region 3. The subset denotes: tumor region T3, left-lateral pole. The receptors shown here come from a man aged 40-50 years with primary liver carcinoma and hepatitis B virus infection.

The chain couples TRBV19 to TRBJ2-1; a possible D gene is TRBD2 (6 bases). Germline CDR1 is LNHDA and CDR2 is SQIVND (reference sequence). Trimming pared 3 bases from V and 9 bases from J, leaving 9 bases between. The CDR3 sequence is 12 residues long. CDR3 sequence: CASSIQEGEQFF. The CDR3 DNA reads TGTGCCAGTAGTATTCAGGAGGGTGAGCAGTTCTTC. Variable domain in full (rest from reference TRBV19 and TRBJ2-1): DGGITQSPKYLFRKEGQNVTLSCEQNLNHDAMYWYRQDPGQGLRLIYYSQIVNDFQKGDIAEGYSVSREKKESFPLTVTSAQKNPTAFYLCASSIQEGEQFFGPGTRLTVL.

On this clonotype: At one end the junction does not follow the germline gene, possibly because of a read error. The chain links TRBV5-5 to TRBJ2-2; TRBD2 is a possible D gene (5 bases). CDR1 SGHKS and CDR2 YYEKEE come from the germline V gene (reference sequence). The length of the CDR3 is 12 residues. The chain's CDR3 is CVSRLHTGELSF. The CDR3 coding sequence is TGTGTCAGCAGACTCCACACCGGGGAGCTGTCTTTT.

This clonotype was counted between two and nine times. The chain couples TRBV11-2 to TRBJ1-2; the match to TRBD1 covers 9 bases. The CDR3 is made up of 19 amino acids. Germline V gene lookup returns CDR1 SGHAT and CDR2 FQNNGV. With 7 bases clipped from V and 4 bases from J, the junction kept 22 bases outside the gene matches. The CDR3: CASNPLSSRTGDGPYGYTF. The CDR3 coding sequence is TGTGCCAGCAACCCCCTCTCATCGAGGACAGGGGATGGACCCTATGGCTACACCTTC.

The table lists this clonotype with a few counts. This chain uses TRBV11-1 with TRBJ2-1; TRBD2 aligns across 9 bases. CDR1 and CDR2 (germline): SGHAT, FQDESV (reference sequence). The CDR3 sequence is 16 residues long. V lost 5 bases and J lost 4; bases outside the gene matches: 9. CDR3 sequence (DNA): TGTGCCAGCAGCCCAATAGCGGGAGTGTATTACAATGAGCAGTTCTTC. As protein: CASSPIAGVYYNEQFF.

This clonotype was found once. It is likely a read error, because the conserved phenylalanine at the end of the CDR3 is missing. This CDR3 reads CASSRADVWEAGELFL. The CDR3 nucleotides are TGTGCCAGCAGCCGTGCGGACGTTTGGGAGGCCGGGGAGCTGTTTTTA. The chain carries TRBV28 and TRBJ2-2; possibly TRBD2 for D (6 bases). With 6 bases removed from V and 6 bases from J, the gap between germline ends came to 20 bases. Per the germline V gene, CDR1 is MDHEN and CDR2 is SYDVKM. The CDR3 contains 16 residues.

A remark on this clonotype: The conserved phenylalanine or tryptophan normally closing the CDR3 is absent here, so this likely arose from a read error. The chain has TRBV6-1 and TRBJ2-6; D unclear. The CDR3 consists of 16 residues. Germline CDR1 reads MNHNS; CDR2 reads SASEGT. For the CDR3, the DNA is TGTACCAGCAGAACCAGCCCCAACTCTGGGGCCAACGTCCTGACTTAC. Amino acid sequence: CTSRTSPNSGANVLTY.

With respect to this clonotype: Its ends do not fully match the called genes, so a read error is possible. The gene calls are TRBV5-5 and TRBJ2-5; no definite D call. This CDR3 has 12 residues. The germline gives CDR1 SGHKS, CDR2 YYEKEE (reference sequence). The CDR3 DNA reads TGTGCCAGTAGCTTGGGTATGGAGACCCAGTACTTC. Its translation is CASSLGMETQYF.

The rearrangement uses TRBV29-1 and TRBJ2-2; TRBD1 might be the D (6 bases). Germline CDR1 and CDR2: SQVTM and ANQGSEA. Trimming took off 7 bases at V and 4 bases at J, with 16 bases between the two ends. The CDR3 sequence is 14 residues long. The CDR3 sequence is CSAATGSRTGELFF. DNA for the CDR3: TGCAGCGCTGCGACAGGCAGTCGCACCGGGGAGCTGTTTTTT.

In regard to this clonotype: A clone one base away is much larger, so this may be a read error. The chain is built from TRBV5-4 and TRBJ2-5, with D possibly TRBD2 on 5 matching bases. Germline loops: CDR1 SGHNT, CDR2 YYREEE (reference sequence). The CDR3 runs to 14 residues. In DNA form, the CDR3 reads TGTGCCAGCAGCTCGGGGTCGATCGGGGAGACCCAGTCCTTC. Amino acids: CASSSGSIGETQSF.

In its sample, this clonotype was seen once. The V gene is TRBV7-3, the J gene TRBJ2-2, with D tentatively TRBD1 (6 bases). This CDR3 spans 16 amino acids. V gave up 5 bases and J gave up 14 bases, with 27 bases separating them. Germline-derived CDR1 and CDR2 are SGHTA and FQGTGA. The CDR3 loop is CASSPRGPTNTGYLFF. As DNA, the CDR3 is TGTGCCAGCAGCCCTCGAGGACCTACGAACACAGGGTATCTGTTTTTT.

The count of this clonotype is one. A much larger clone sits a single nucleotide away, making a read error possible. CDR3 sequence (DNA): TGTGCCAGCAGTGAAGTAGTCAGGAGCACAGATACGCAGTATTTT. Its translation: CASSEVVRSTDTQYF. This chain joins TRBV2 and TRBJ2-3; D remains ambiguous. V lost 1 base and J lost 0, with 8 bases in between. The length of the CDR3 is 15 residues. CDR1 and CDR2 from the germline V gene are SNHLY and FYNNEI. Together with reference TRBV2 and TRBJ2-3, the CDR3 gives the full variable domain: EPEVTQTPSHQVTQMGQEVILRCVPISNHLYFYWYRQILGQKVEFLVSFYNNEISEKSEIFDDQFSVERPDGSNFTLKIRSTKLEDSAMYFCASSEVVRSTDTQYFGPGTRLTVL.

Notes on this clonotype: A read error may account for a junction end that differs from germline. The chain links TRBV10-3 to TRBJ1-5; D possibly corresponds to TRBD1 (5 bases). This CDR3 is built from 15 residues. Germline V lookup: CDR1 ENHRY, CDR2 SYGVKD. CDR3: CAISEGQGRGWPHHF. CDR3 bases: TGTGCCATCAGTGAAGGTCAGGGCAGAGGGTGGCCCCATCATTTT.

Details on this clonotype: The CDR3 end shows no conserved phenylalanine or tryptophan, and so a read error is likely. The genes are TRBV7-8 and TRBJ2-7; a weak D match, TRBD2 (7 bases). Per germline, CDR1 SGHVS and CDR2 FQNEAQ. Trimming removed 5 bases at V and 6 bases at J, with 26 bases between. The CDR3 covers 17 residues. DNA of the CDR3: TGTGCCAGCAGCCTGAAGGGGGGGACTACAGCTACCCTCGAGCAGTACCTC. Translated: CASSLKGGTTATLEQYL.

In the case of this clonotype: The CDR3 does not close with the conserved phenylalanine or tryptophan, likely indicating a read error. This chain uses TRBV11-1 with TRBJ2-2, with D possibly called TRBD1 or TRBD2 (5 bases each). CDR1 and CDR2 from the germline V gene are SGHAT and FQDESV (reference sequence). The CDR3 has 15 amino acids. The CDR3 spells CAGSYTGPFSGELFL. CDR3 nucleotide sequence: TGTGCCGGCAGCTATACAGGACCTTTCTCCGGGGAACTGTTTCTT.

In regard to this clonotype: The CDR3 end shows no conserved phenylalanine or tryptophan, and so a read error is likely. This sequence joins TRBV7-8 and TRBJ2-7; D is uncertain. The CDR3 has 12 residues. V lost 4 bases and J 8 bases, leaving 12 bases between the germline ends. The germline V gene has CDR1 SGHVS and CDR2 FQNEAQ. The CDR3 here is CASSSWDYKQYL. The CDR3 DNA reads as TGTGCCAGCAGCTCCTGGGATTACAAGCAGTACCTC.

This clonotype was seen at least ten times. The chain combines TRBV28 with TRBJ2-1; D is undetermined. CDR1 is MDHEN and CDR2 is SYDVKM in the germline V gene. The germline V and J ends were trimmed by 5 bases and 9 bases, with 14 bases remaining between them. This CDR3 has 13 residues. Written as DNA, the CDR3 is TGTGCCAGCAGTCTCGGGCCCTATGGTGAGCAGTTCTTC. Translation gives CASSLGPYGEQFF.

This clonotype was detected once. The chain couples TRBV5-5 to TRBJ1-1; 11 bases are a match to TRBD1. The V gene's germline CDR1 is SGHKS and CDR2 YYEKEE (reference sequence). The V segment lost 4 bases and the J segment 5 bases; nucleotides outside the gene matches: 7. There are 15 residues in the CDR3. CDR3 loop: CASSLLGTGGTEAFF. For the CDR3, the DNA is TGTGCCAGCAGCCTGTTAGGGACAGGGGGTACTGAAGCTTTCTTT.

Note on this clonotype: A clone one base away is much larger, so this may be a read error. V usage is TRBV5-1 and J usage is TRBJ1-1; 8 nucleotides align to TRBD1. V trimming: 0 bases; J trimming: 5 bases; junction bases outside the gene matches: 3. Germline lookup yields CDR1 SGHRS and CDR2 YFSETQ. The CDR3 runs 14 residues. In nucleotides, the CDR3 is TGCGCCAGCAGCTTGGTCAGGGGGCGGACTGAAGCTTTCTTT. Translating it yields CASSLVRGRTEAFF.

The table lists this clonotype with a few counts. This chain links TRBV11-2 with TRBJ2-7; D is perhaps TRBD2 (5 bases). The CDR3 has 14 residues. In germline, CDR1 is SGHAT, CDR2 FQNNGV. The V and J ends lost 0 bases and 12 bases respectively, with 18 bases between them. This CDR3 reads CASSLDGVAYGRYF. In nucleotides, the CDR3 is TGTGCCAGCAGCTTAGATGGAGTTGCATATGGGAGGTACTTC. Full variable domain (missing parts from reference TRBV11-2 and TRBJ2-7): EAGVAQSPRYKIIEKRQSVAFWCNPISGHATLYWYQQILGQGPKLLIQFQNNGVVDDSQLPKDRFSAERLKGVDSTLKIQPAKLEDSAVYLCASSLDGVAYGRYFGPGTRLTVT.

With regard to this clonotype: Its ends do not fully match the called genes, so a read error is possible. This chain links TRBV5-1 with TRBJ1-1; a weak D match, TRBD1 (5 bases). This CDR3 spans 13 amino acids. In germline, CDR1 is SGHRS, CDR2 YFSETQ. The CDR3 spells CASCLRGDTEAFF. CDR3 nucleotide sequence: TGCGCCAGCTGCTTAAGAGGGGACACTGAAGCTTTCTTT.

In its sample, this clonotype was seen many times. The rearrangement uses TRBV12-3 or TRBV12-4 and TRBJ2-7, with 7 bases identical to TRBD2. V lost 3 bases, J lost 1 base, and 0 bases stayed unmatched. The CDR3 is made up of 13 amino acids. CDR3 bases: TGTGCCAGCAGTTTGGGAGGGTCCTACGAGCAGTACTTC. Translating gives CASSLGGSYEQYF.

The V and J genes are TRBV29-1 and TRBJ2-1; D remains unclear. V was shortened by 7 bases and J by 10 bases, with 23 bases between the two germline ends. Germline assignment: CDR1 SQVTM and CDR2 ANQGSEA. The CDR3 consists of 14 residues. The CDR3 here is CSAPDGSRVREQFF. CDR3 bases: TGCAGCGCCCCGGATGGCAGCCGCGTAAGAGAGCAGTTCTTC.

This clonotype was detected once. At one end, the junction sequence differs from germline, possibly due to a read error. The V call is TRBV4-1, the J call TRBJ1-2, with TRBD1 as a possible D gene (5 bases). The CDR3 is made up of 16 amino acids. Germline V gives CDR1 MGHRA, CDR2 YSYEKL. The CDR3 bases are TGCGCCAGCAGCCACCGTGGAGAGGGGACGGGCTATGGCTACCTCTTC. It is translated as CASSHRGEGTGYGYLF.

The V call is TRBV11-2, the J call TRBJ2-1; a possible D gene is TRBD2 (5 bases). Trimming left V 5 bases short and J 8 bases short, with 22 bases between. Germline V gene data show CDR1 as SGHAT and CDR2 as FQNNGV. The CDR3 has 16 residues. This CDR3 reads CASSHLSSGSNDEQFF. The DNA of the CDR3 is TGTGCCAGCAGCCACCTGAGTAGTGGGAGTAATGATGAGCAGTTCTTC.

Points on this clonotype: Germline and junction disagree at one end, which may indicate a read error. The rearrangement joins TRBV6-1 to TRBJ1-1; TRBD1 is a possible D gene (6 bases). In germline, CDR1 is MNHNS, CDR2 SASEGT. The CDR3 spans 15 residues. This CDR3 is CTSRRDNGKNTEAFF. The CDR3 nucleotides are TGTACCAGCAGACGGGACAACGGAAAGAACACTGAAGCTTTCTTT.

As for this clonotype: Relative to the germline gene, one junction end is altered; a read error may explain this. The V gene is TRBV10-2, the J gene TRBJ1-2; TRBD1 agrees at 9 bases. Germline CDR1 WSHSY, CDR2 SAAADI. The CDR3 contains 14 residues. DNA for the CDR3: TGCGCCAGCTGTGAACAGGGGGCAAACTATGACTACACCTTC. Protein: CASCEQGANYDYTF.

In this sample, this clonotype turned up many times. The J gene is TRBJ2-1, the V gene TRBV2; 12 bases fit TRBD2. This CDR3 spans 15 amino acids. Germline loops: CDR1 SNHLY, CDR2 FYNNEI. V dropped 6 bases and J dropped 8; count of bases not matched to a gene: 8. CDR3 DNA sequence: TGTGCCAGCAGCCTTCTAGCGGGAGGGCCCCATGAGCAGTTCTTC. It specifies CASSLLAGGPHEQFF.

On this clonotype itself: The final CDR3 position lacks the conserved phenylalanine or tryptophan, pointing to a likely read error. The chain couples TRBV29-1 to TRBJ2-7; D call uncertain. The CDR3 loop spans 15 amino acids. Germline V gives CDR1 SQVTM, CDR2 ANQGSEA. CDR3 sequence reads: CSVEDPGESSYGQYL. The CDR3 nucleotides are TGCAGCGTTGAAGATCCGGGTGAGAGCTCCTACGGGCAGTACCTC.

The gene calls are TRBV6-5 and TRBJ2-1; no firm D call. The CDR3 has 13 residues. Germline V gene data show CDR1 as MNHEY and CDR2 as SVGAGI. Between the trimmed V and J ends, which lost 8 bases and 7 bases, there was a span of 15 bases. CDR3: CASDYALLNEQFF. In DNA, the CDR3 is TGTGCCAGCGATTACGCCCTATTAAATGAGCAGTTCTTC.

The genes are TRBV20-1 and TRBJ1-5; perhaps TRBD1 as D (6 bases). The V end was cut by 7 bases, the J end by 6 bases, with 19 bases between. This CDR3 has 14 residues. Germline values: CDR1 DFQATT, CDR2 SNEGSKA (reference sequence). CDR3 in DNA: TGCAGTGTTGGGGGCCTTAGGGGGGGTCAGCCCCAGCATTTT. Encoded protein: CSVGGLRGGQPQHF.